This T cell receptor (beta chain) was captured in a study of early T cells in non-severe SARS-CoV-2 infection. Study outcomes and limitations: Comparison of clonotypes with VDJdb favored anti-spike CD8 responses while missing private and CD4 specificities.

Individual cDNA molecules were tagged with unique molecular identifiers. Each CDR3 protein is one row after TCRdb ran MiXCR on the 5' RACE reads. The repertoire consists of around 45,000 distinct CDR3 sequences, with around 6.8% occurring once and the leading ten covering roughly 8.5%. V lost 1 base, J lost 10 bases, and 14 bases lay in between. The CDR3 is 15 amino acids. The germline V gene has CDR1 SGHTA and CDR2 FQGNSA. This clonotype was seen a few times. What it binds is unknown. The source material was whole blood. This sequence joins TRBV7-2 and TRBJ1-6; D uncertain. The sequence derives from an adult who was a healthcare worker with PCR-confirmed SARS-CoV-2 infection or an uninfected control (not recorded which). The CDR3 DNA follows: TGTGCCAGCAGCTTAGAGACAACGAACAGATCACCCCTCCACTTT. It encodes CASSLETTNRSPLHF.